The 8 T cell receptor beta chains listed next were all sequenced from one sample in a study of cytomegalovirus exposure and HLA in healthy donors. Repertoires were generated with immunoSEQ multiplex PCR, while TCRdb's copy carries only in-frame clones and drops some. In the table there are approximately 150,000 clones, roughly 90% of which are singletons. The sample was PBMCs. Every receptor here comes from a man aged 18 to 29 in good health and CMV-seropositive.

The chain employs TRBV7-3 and TRBJ1-6; D perhaps matches TRBD1 (5 bases). The CDR3 consists of 16 residues. V was clipped by 1 base and J by 0 bases, with 7 bases between them. CDR1 is SGHTA and CDR2 is FQGTGA in the germline V gene. As DNA, the CDR3 is TGTGCCAGCAGCTTAAGGGGGGGCTCCTATAATTCACCCCTCCACTTT. Its translation is CASSLRGGSYNSPLHF.

This chain connects TRBV11-3 to TRBJ2-2, with 11 bases aligning to TRBD2. The ends lost 5 bases at V and 7 bases at J; junction bases unmatched: 9. Germline V gene data show CDR1 as SGHNT and CDR2 as YENEEA. The CDR3 runs to 16 residues. DNA for the CDR3: TGTGCCAGCAGCCCCGGGACTAGCGGATGGTACGGGGAGCTGTTTTTT. Translating it yields CASSPGTSGWYGELFF.

The chain links TRBV5-4 to TRBJ2-3; 10 nucleotides line up with TRBD2. Germline CDR1 SGHNT, CDR2 YYREEE (reference sequence). J was trimmed by 0 bases and V by 2 bases; bases with no gene match: 3. The CDR3 spans 16 residues. The CDR3 loop reads CASSFQLAGSTDTQYF. The CDR3 DNA follows: TGTGCCAGCAGCTTCCAACTAGCGGGGAGCACAGATACGCAGTATTTT.

The V gene is TRBV4-1, the J gene TRBJ1-4; D uncertain. This CDR3 spans 15 amino acids. The V end lost 3 bases, the J end lost 8 bases, and 16 bases lay between the germline ends. Per the germline V gene, CDR1 is MGHRA and CDR2 is YSYEKL. DNA for the CDR3: TGCGCCAGCAGCCACCGACTCCTACGGCAGGAAAAACTGTTTTTT. Residues: CASSHRLLRQEKLFF.

The J gene is TRBJ2-7, the V gene TRBV7-9, with 8 nucleotides matching TRBD1. Germline loops: CDR1 SEHNR, CDR2 FQNEAQ (reference sequence). The CDR3 sequence is 15 residues long. V was pared by 5 bases and J by 2 bases, with 8 bases of the junction left unmatched. The CDR3 coding sequence is TGTGCCAGCAGCCCCGGACAGGGAAAAGCCTACGAGCAGTACTTC. As protein: CASSPGQGKAYEQYF.

This chain connects TRBV10-3 to TRBJ2-1; 9 positions match TRBD2. The CDR3 length is 13 residues. CDR1 ENHRY and CDR2 SYGVKD come from the germline V gene. The V and J ends lost 6 bases and 5 bases, in that order; junction bases with no gene match: 2. The CDR3 loop is CAISLAGNNEQFF. CDR3 bases: TGTGCCATCAGCCTAGCGGGAAACAATGAGCAGTTCTTC.

CDR3 in DNA: TGTGCCAGCTCACCAGAGGCGGGAGTGTCCAATTACAATGAGCAGTTCTTC. Its protein is CASSPEAGVSNYNEQFF. The chain joins TRBV18 to TRBJ2-1, with 7 bases fitting TRBD2. Per the germline V gene, CDR1 is KGHSH and CDR2 is LQKENI. There are 17 residues in the CDR3. With 2 bases clipped from V and 4 bases from J, the junction kept 11 bases outside the gene matches. Filled out from reference TRBV18 and TRBJ2-1, the complete variable domain reads NAGVMQNPRHLVRRRGQEARLRCSPMKGHSHVYWYRQLPEEGLKFMVYLQKENIIDESGMPKERFSAEFPKEGPSILRIQQVVRGDSAAYFCASSPEAGVSNYNEQFFGPGTRLTVL.

The V call is TRBV11-2, the J call TRBJ2-5, with TRBD2 identical over 10 bases. CDR1 is SGHAT and CDR2 is FQNNGV in the germline V gene. This CDR3 is built from 14 residues. J gave up 9 bases and V 5 bases, and 9 bases lay outside the gene matches. The CDR3, as DNA: TGTGCCAGCAGCATGACTAGCGGGCCCGAGGCCCAGTACTTC. Translated: CASSMTSGPEAQYF. Full variable domain (remainder filled in from reference TRBV11-2 and TRBJ2-5): EAGVAQSPRYKIIEKRQSVAFWCNPISGHATLYWYQQILGQGPKLLIQFQNNGVVDDSQLPKDRFSAERLKGVDSTLKIQPAKLEDSAVYLCASSMTSGPEAQYFGPGTRLLVL.